The 31 T cell receptor beta chains below come from one sample, sequenced in a study. TCRdb redid the calling of the 5' RACE reads with MiXCR, one entry per CDR3 protein. The sample has some 60,000 distinct CDR3 sequences; 25% to 35% are singletons. Sequenced: tumor-infiltrating naive CD4+ T cells sorted from the breast tumor. Subset indicated: naive CD4+ T cells, CD4+CD45RA+CD25-. The receptors were sampled from a female donor with breast cancer.

This clonotype was picked up many times. The rearrangement uses TRBV5-1 and TRBJ2-1; 8 nucleotides line up with TRBD1. Germline V gene data show CDR1 as SGHRS and CDR2 as YFSETQ. The CDR3 consists of 15 residues. Trimming at V came to 2 bases and at J to 5 bases, leaving 6 bases not matched to a gene. The CDR3, as DNA: TGCGCCAGCAGCTTCTTGACAGGGGCTAACAATGAGCAGTTCTTC. It specifies CASSFLTGANNEQFF.

In the case of this clonotype: No conserved phenylalanine or tryptophan is present at the end of the CDR3, so a read error is the likely explanation. CDR3 bases: TGCGCCAGCGGGGATGACAGATGGAACACTGAAGCTTTCCTT. Amino acids: CASGDDRWNTEAFL. The rearrangement links TRBV10-2 to TRBJ1-1; maybe TRBD1 (5 bases). The germline CDR1 and CDR2 sequences are WSHSY and SAAADI. Trimming stripped 8 bases from V and 1 base from J, with 14 bases between. The CDR3 runs to 14 residues.

The chain combines TRBV20-1 with TRBJ2-2, with TRBD2 matching over 8 bases. The CDR3 totals 16 residues. V lost 3 bases, J lost 5 bases, and 11 bases stayed unmatched. Germline lookup yields CDR1 DFQATT and CDR2 SNEGSKA (reference sequence). The CDR3 nucleotides are TGCAGTGCTAGCCTTAGCGGGGAGCATAGAACCGGGGAGCTGTTTTTT. Translating it yields CSASLSGEHRTGELFF.

Turning to this clonotype: A read error may produce the germline difference seen at one junction end. The chain joins TRBV7-8 to TRBJ2-5; no clear D. This CDR3 contains 16 residues. The V gene's germline CDR1 is SGHVS and CDR2 FQNEAQ. The CDR3 DNA sequence: TGTGCCAGCGGCTTTTCCGGAGTGGCGAGACAAGAGACCCAGTACTTC. This sequence encodes CASGFSGVARQETQYF.

This chain joins TRBV3-1 and TRBJ2-7; perhaps TRBD2 as D (5 bases). Trimming pared 4 bases from V and 3 bases from J, leaving 16 bases between. CDR3 length equals 15 residues. Per the germline V gene, CDR1 is LGHDT and CDR2 is YNNKEL (reference sequence). The CDR3 loop reads CASSRADSPLYEQYF. The CDR3 nucleotides are TGTGCCAGCAGCCGAGCGGACTCCCCCCTCTACGAGCAGTACTTC.

The chain carries TRBV7-2 and TRBJ2-7; no definite D call. The germline CDR1 and CDR2 sequences are SGHTA and FQGNSA. Trimming left V 5 bases short and J 6 bases short, with 14 bases between. CDR3 length: 13 residues. The CDR3 loop reads CASSPYPQLEQYF. The CDR3 DNA sequence: TGTGCCAGCAGCCCATATCCTCAACTCGAGCAGTACTTC.

The chain joins TRBV6-1 to TRBJ1-3, with a weak D call TRBD1 (6 bases). The germline CDR1 and CDR2 sequences are MNHNS and SASEGT. The length of the CDR3 is 15 residues. V was trimmed by 5 bases and J by 7 bases, leaving 18 bases between them. The CDR3 region is CASSRDLGGGNTIYF. The CDR3 DNA follows: TGTGCCAGCAGTCGGGACCTCGGGGGCGGTAACACCATATATTTT.

The V gene is TRBV4-2, the J gene TRBJ1-1; D ambiguous. V shed 0 bases and J shed 0 bases, with 14 bases lying between them. Germline loops: CDR1 LGHNA, CDR2 YNFKEQ. The CDR3 runs to 17 residues. CDR3 sequence: CASSQELRMAVNTEAFF. CDR3 bases: TGTGCCAGCAGCCAAGAATTAAGAATGGCGGTGAACACTGAAGCTTTCTTT.

In this sample, this clonotype turned up a few times. Because the CDR3 is missing its conserved closing phenylalanine or tryptophan, this is likely a read error. The V and J genes are TRBV20-1 and TRBJ2-3; the D is unclear. The germline gives CDR1 DFQATT, CDR2 SNEGSKA (reference sequence). V lost 5 bases, J lost 5 bases, and 17 bases lay in between. The CDR3 covers 14 residues. The CDR3 reads CSASPVEPRDTQYL. In DNA, the CDR3 is TGCAGTGCTTCTCCGGTTGAGCCCAGAGATACGCAGTATCTT.

Written as DNA, the CDR3 is TGTGCCAGCAGCCCACCGGGACTAGCCGGACTGAGTGAGCAGTTCTTC. It codes for CASSPPGLAGLSEQFF. This sequence joins TRBV7-3 and TRBJ2-1; 9 bases match TRBD2. Germline V CDR1 and CDR2: SGHTA, FQGTGA. The V gene end was trimmed by 5 bases and the J gene end by 9 bases; junction bases not matched to a gene: 14. The CDR3 totals 16 residues.

The rearrangement joins TRBV7-9 to TRBJ1-6; the match to TRBD1 covers 7 bases. The germline V gene has CDR1 SEHNR and CDR2 FQNEAQ (reference sequence). Trimming removed 5 bases from V and 10 bases from J; junction bases left unmatched: 8. This CDR3 comprises 14 residues. The CDR3 loop is CASSIQGGDSPLHF. In nucleotides, the CDR3 is TGTGCCAGCAGCATTCAGGGGGGAGACTCACCCCTCCACTTT.

This clonotype appeared a few times. The chain employs TRBV4-3 and TRBJ1-3, with D maybe TRBD1 (6 bases). Trimming removed 0 bases at V and 2 bases at J, with 8 bases between. In germline, CDR1 is LGHNA, CDR2 YSLEER. The CDR3 runs to 15 residues. The CDR3 is CASSQDNRAGNTIYF. In DNA, the CDR3 is TGCGCCAGCAGCCAAGATAACAGGGCTGGAAACACCATATATTTT.

This clonotype was counted ten times or more. The chain recombines TRBV9 with TRBJ2-5; TRBD1 is a possible D gene (5 bases). The germline CDR1 and CDR2 sequences are SGDLS and YYNGEE. CDR3 length: 17 residues. The V gene lost 4 bases and the J gene lost 5 bases, with 24 bases spanning the gap. Here the CDR3 reads CASSTRPTETTGETQYF. The CDR3 coding sequence is TGTGCCAGCAGCACCCGCCCGACAGAGACGACTGGGGAGACCCAGTACTTC. The complete variable domain, with remaining parts taken from reference TRBV9 and TRBJ2-5, reads DSGVTQTPKHLITATGQRVTLRCSPRSGDLSVYWYQQSLDQGLQFLIQYYNGEERAKGNILERFSAQQFPDLHSELNLSSLELGDSALYFCASSTRPTETTGETQYFGPGTRLLVL.

The rearrangement links TRBV7-9 to TRBJ2-5; D unclear. Germline V gives CDR1 SEHNR, CDR2 FQNEAQ (reference sequence). V was pared by 5 bases and J by 5 bases, with 6 bases between. This CDR3 region has 11 residues. The CDR3 is CASSPSETQYF. In DNA, the CDR3 is TGTGCCAGCAGCCCCTCGGAGACCCAGTACTTC.

This clonotype was seen more than once but under ten times. This chain joins TRBV7-2 and TRBJ2-5; possible D gene TRBD2, 5 bases. Trimming stripped 1 base from V and 2 bases from J, with 8 bases between. Germline loops: CDR1 SGHTA, CDR2 FQGNSA. The CDR3 covers 14 residues. The CDR3 DNA reads TGTGCCAGCAGCTTAGGTTCGGGGCAAGAGACCCAGTACTTC. Residues: CASSLGSGQETQYF. The full variable domain, in which reference TRBV7-2 and TRBJ2-5 provide the parts outside the CDR3, is GAGVSQSPSNKVTEKGKDVELRCDPISGHTALYWYRQSLGQGLEFLIYFQGNSAPDKSGLPSDRFSAERTGGSVSTLTIQRTQQEDSAVYLCASSLGSGQETQYFGPGTRLLVL.

This clonotype rates as medium-sized. The chain recombines TRBV21-1 with TRBJ2-4; TRBD1, as called in the table, went unchecked against the DNA. TRBV21-1 is designated a pseudogene. The CDR3 runs 17 residues. In DNA form, the CDR3 reads TGTGCCAGCAGCACTAGGACAGGGCCTTTAGCCAAAAACATTCAGTACTTC. Amino acid sequence: CASSTRTGPLAKNIQYF.

This clonotype has more than one count but fewer than ten. The chain joins TRBV5-1 to TRBJ2-2, with 7 bases that match TRBD1. With V trimmed by 0 bases and J by 3 bases, 2 bases remained unmatched. The CDR3 consists of 15 residues. The germline CDR1 and CDR2 sequences are SGHRS and YFSETQ. CDR3 residues: CASSLGGGHTGELFF. The CDR3, as DNA: TGCGCCAGCAGCTTGGGAGGGGGCCACACCGGGGAGCTGTTTTTT. Complete variable domain (other parts from reference TRBV5-1 and TRBJ2-2): KAGVTQTPRYLIKTRGQQVTLSCSPISGHRSVSWYQQTPGQGLQFLFEYFSETQRNKGNFPGRFSGRQFSNSRSEMNVSTLELGDSALYLCASSLGGGHTGELFFGEGSRLTVL.

This clonotype was seen only a few times. This chain links TRBV7-9 with TRBJ2-5, with 7 bases fitting TRBD2. J was trimmed by 3 bases and V by 5 bases; bases with no gene match: 12. Germline V gives CDR1 SEHNR, CDR2 FQNEAQ (reference sequence). The CDR3 contains 16 residues. The CDR3, as DNA: TGTGCCAGCAGCCCACCAGGACTGGGGGGGAAAGAGACCCAGTACTTC. Protein sequence: CASSPPGLGGKETQYF.

As to this clonotype: Its ends do not fully match the called genes, so a read error is possible. V and J are TRBV3-1 and TRBJ1-1, with 8 bases lining up with TRBD1. The CDR3 runs 16 residues. Germline V lookup: CDR1 LGHDT, CDR2 YNNKEL (reference sequence). The CDR3 protein is CASGQDFRGRRTEAFF. CDR3 nucleotides: TGTGCCAGCGGCCAAGATTTCAGGGGGCGAAGAACTGAAGCTTTCTTT.

This clonotype came up a few times. This chain links TRBV7-2 with TRBJ1-5; D unclear. This CDR3 has 14 residues. V was pared by 0 bases and J by 1 base, with 4 bases between. The germline V gene encodes CDR1 SGHTA and CDR2 FQGNSA. CDR3 in DNA: TGTGCCAGCAGCTTAGCCCTAAGCAATCAGCCCCAGCATTTT. Protein product: CASSLALSNQPQHF.

This clonotype appeared many times. The chain has TRBV20-1 and TRBJ1-4, with TRBD1 identical over 7 bases. This CDR3 has 15 amino acids. Trimming at V came to 6 bases and at J to 5 bases, leaving 12 bases not matched to a gene. Per germline, CDR1 DFQATT and CDR2 SNEGSKA (reference sequence). As DNA, the CDR3 is TGCAGTGCCCCAGACAGGGTTGGACTAAATGAAAAACTGTTTTTT. Its translation is CSAPDRVGLNEKLFF.

The table lists this clonotype with a few counts. J is TRBJ2-5 and V is TRBV19; either TRBD1 or TRBD2 may supply D (6 bases each). Germline CDR1 and CDR2: LNHDA and SQIVND (reference sequence). The length of the CDR3 is 14 residues. V was shortened by 6 bases and J by 2 bases, with 13 bases between the two germline ends. The CDR3, as DNA: TGTGCCAGTAGAATGGACAGCGGGCAAGAGACCCAGTACTTC. Translating gives CASRMDSGQETQYF. Drawing the rest from reference TRBV19 and TRBJ2-5, the complete variable domain is DGGITQSPKYLFRKEGQNVTLSCEQNLNHDAMYWYRQDPGQGLRLIYYSQIVNDFQKGDIAEGYSVSREKKESFPLTVTSAQKNPTAFYLCASRMDSGQETQYFGPGTRLLVL.

As for this clonotype: Being one base from a much bigger clone, this may be a read error. The J gene is TRBJ1-1, the V gene TRBV5-1; a possible D gene is TRBD1 (5 bases). The germline V gene has CDR1 SGHRS and CDR2 YFSETQ. V gave up 5 bases and J gave up 4 bases, with 15 bases separating them. The CDR3 runs 14 residues. CDR3 protein: CASRTGPESTEAFF. CDR3 bases: TGCGCCAGCAGGACGGGACCGGAAAGCACTGAAGCTTTCTTT.

The chain couples TRBV11-2 to TRBJ2-2; 11 nucleotides line up with TRBD2. CDR3 length equals 16 residues. Germline assignment: CDR1 SGHAT and CDR2 FQNNGV. V lost 5 bases, J lost 4 bases, and 6 bases stayed unmatched. CDR3 amino acids: CASSEAGTSGTGELFF. The CDR3 nucleotides are TGTGCCAGCAGCGAAGCCGGGACTAGCGGCACCGGGGAGCTGTTTTTT. Drawing the rest from reference TRBV11-2 and TRBJ2-2, the complete variable domain is EAGVAQSPRYKIIEKRQSVAFWCNPISGHATLYWYQQILGQGPKLLIQFQNNGVVDDSQLPKDRFSAERLKGVDSTLKIQPAKLEDSAVYLCASSEAGTSGTGELFFGEGSRLTVL.

This sequence joins TRBV5-1 and TRBJ2-1; 7 nucleotides agree with TRBD1. The CDR3 is 14 residues long. Germline trimming cut 8 bases from V and 7 bases from J; bases unmatched to any gene: 12. Germline V gene data show CDR1 as SGHRS and CDR2 as YFSETQ. The CDR3 here is CASNRDRLGNEQFF. The CDR3 DNA follows: TGCGCCAGTAACCGGGACAGACTTGGGAATGAGCAGTTCTTC.

As concerns this clonotype: One junction end disagrees with the germline gene, perhaps due to a read error. The chain couples TRBV9 to TRBJ2-1; D assignment may be TRBD1 or TRBD2 (5 bases each). The CDR3 loop spans 15 amino acids. Looked up from germline, CDR1 is SGDLS and CDR2 is YYNGEE. CDR3 residues: CAGSARQRGDNEQFF. Written as DNA, the CDR3 is TGTGCCGGCAGCGCCCGACAGCGAGGGGACAATGAGCAGTTCTTC.

This clonotype was counted at least ten times. The rearrangement uses TRBV7-2 and TRBJ2-7; weak D call: TRBD2 (6 bases). V lost 1 base and J lost 1, with 11 bases in between. Germline V gives CDR1 SGHTA, CDR2 FQGNSA. The length of the CDR3 is 15 residues. In DNA form, the CDR3 reads TGTGCCAGCAGCTTAGTAGCCGGGGGTTCCTACGAGCAGTACTTC. This codes for CASSLVAGGSYEQYF.

The chain employs TRBV6-2 or TRBV6-3 and TRBJ2-1; TRBD2 might be the D (5 bases). Trimming took off 3 bases at V and 10 bases at J, with 16 bases between the two ends. This CDR3 contains 14 residues. Germline CDR1 is MNHEY and CDR2 is SVGEGT. The CDR3 sequence: CASSYPPLTTEQFF. The CDR3 nucleotides read TGTGCCAGCAGTTATCCCCCACTGACTACCGAGCAGTTCTTC.

This clonotype was observed a few times. The rearrangement joins TRBV9 to TRBJ2-2; no definite D call. Germline CDR1 and CDR2: SGDLS and YYNGEE. The CDR3 sequence is 15 residues long. V was shortened by 7 bases and J by 0 bases, with 13 bases between the two germline ends. In nucleotides, the CDR3 is TGTGCCAGCTCCCTCAGTACCGCGAACACCGGGGAGCTGTTTTTT. The encoded protein is CASSLSTANTGELFF.

Ten or more counts support this clonotype. The chain joins TRBV6-2 or TRBV6-3 to TRBJ2-1, with TRBD1 as a possible D gene (5 bases). The V end was cut by 6 bases, the J end by 6 bases, with 9 bases between. This CDR3 is 12 amino acids long. Germline values: CDR1 MNHEY, CDR2 SVGEGT. CDR3 sequence (DNA): TGTGCCAGCAGCAGACAGATCAATGAGCAGTTCTTC. It specifies CASSRQINEQFF.

The V gene is TRBV25-1, the J gene TRBJ2-7; 8 bases are shared with TRBD2. The CDR3 contains 14 residues. Trimming at V came to 8 bases and at J to 0 bases, leaving 6 bases not matched to a gene. Per the germline V gene, CDR1 is MGHDK and CDR2 is SYGVNS. The CDR3, as DNA: TGTGCCAGCTCCCCGGGGGGGAGCTCCTACGAGCAGTACTTC. Encoded protein: CASSPGGSSYEQYF.